These 20 T cell receptor beta chains share one sample of origin, sequenced in a study of CD8 T cells in ankylosing spondylitis (dated by TCRdb to about 2017). The protocol used for the library was 5' RACE. The instrument given in TCRdb is Illumina HiSeq 2500. Through fastp at Q25 and MiXCR, TCRdb rebuilt clones from the public reads, retaining in-frame beta chains. Entries that share a CDR3 protein sequence are merged under the most common genes and DNA. This sample gives around 300,000 distinct CDR3 sequences in total; less than 25% of them show up just once. In total, the top ten clones hold under 4% of the sample. Sequences were obtained from blood, either unsorted or a sorted T cell fraction (not recorded which). Every receptor here comes from a female donor with ankylosing spondylitis or in good health (not recorded which).

The genes are TRBV5-6 and TRBJ2-1; TRBD2 agrees at 9 bases. Germline assignment: CDR1 SGHDT and CDR2 YYEEEE. The CDR3 runs to 16 residues. After removal of 5 bases from V and 4 bases from J, the junction contained 10 bases not matched to a gene. Here the CDR3 reads CASSRPGLARYNEQFF. In nucleotides, the CDR3 is TGTGCCAGCAGTAGACCGGGACTAGCAAGGTACAATGAGCAGTTCTTC.

The chain employs TRBV19 and TRBJ2-4; TRBD1 matches 7 bases. This CDR3 spans 15 amino acids. The trim removed 4 bases at V and 9 bases at J, leaving 12 bases unmatched. CDR1 is LNHDA, CDR2 SQIVND, per germline (reference sequence). CDR3 in DNA: TGTGCCAGTAGTAGAGACAGGGCGTTGGATACCATTCAGTACTTC. Translation: CASSRDRALDTIQYF.

The chain employs TRBV4-3 and TRBJ2-3; 12 positions agree with TRBD2. V dropped 0 bases and J dropped 0; count of bases not matched to a gene: 10. Germline CDR1 reads LGHNA; CDR2 reads YSLEER. The CDR3 totals 20 residues. The CDR3 DNA reads as TGCGCCAGCAGCCAAGACGGGGGACTAGCGGGTTTTACTAGCACAGATACGCAGTATTTT. As protein: CASSQDGGLAGFTSTDTQYF.

This clonotype turned up a few times. The chain employs TRBV10-2 and TRBJ2-1; 16 bases are shared with TRBD2. J was trimmed by 2 bases and V by 3 bases; bases with no gene match: 4. Germline V gene sequence: CDR1 WSHSY, CDR2 SAAADI. This CDR3 has 18 amino acids. CDR3 sequence: CASSDPGTSGRAYNEQFF. CDR3 in DNA: TGCGCCAGCAGTGATCCCGGGACTAGCGGGAGGGCCTACAATGAGCAGTTCTTC.

The chain is built from TRBV5-6 and TRBJ2-1; TRBD1 matches 8 bases. Per the germline V gene, CDR1 is SGHDT and CDR2 is YYEEEE. J lost 5 bases, V lost 0 bases, and 7 bases had no gene match. The CDR3 is 16 residues long. CDR3 DNA: TGTGCCAGCAGCTTGGTGGACAGGGAACTCCACAATGAGCAGTTCTTC. Residues: CASSLVDRELHNEQFF.

This clonotype was observed many times. V gene TRBV12-3 or TRBV12-4 combines with J gene TRBJ1-1, with D unresolved. V was clipped by 3 bases and J by 0 bases, with 14 bases between them. The CDR3 consists of 16 residues. This chain's CDR3 is CASSFLGVGMNTEAFF. CDR3 DNA sequence: TGTGCCAGCAGTTTTCTCGGGGTTGGGATGAACACTGAAGCTTTCTTT.

This chain joins TRBV5-4 and TRBJ1-1, with a tentative D call TRBD1 (6 bases). The CDR3 totals 16 residues. The V end was cut by 4 bases, the J end by 8 bases, with 24 bases between. CDR1 is SGHNT, CDR2 YYREEE, per germline (reference sequence). The CDR3 coding sequence is TGTGCCAGCAGCCCCGGACCCTCCAGGGGCGTAGGAGAAGCTTTCTTT. Its protein is CASSPGPSRGVGEAFF.

The V and J genes are TRBV7-2 and TRBJ2-5; 8 bases fit TRBD2. With V trimmed by 4 bases and J by 9 bases, 1 base remained unmatched. The CDR3 spans 11 residues. CDR1 SGHTA and CDR2 FQGNSA come from the germline V gene. CDR3 DNA: TGTGCCAGCAGCTCGGGGGGGTCCCAGTACTTC. Encoded protein: CASSSGGSQYF.

This clonotype was observed a few times. The rearrangement uses TRBV5-1 and TRBJ2-1; no clear D gene. The V end lost 0 bases, the J end lost 5 bases, and 6 bases lay between the germline ends. This CDR3 region has 13 residues. Germline V gives CDR1 SGHRS, CDR2 YFSETQ. The CDR3 spells CASSLGFNNEQFF. The CDR3 bases are TGCGCCAGCAGCTTGGGGTTCAACAATGAGCAGTTCTTC. Using reference TRBV5-1 and TRBJ2-1 for the parts outside the CDR3, the full variable domain is KAGVTQTPRYLIKTRGQQVTLSCSPISGHRSVSWYQQTPGQGLQFLFEYFSETQRNKGNFPGRFSGRQFSNSRSEMNVSTLELGDSALYLCASSLGFNNEQFFGPGTRLTVL.

The V gene is TRBV7-9, the J gene TRBJ2-1, with a tentative D call TRBD2 (5 bases). The ends were cut back, 10 bases at V and 6 bases at J, with 22 bases in the middle. The CDR3 length is 15 residues. CDR1 SEHNR and CDR2 FQNEAQ come from the germline V gene (reference sequence). This chain's CDR3 is CATAMWVGSTNEQFF. The CDR3 DNA reads TGTGCCACCGCCATGTGGGTAGGGAGCACCAATGAGCAGTTCTTC. The whole variable domain, remainder taken from reference TRBV7-9 and TRBJ2-1, is DTGVSQNPRHKITKRGQNVTFRCDPISEHNRLYWYRQTLGQGPEFLTYFQNEAQLEKSRLLSDRFSAERPKGSFSTLEIQRTEQGDSAMYLCATAMWVGSTNEQFFGPGTRLTVL.

The sample holds a few counts of this clonotype. The gene calls are TRBV20-1 and TRBJ2-5, with 7 bases identical to TRBD2. Losses at the gene ends were 0 bases for V and 3 bases for J; bases not matched to a gene: 16. CDR1 is DFQATT and CDR2 is SNEGSKA in the germline V gene (reference sequence). The CDR3 is 18 residues long. CDR3 sequence: CSARDGFSGGKRKETQYF. The CDR3 nucleotides are TGCAGTGCTAGAGATGGCTTTTCGGGGGGTAAAAGGAAAGAGACCCAGTACTTC.

The table lists this clonotype with many counts. This chain connects TRBV29-1 to TRBJ1-1; 8 positions match TRBD1. The CDR3 has 13 residues. Germline-derived CDR1 and CDR2 are SQVTM and ANQGSEA. Unmatched junction bases numbered 4, after V lost 2 bases and J lost 5 bases. The CDR3 nucleotides read TGCAGCGTTGAAAAAGACAGGGGTACTGAAGCTTTCTTT. Encoded protein: CSVEKDRGTEAFF. Variable domain in full (rest from reference TRBV29-1 and TRBJ1-1): SAVISQKPSRDICQRGTSLTIQCQVDSQVTMMFWYRQQPGQSLTLIATANQGSEATYESGFVIDKFPISRPNLTFSTLTVSNMSPEDSSIYLCSVEKDRGTEAFFGQGTRLTVV.

This clonotype was seen a few times. J is TRBJ1-6 and V is TRBV10-3; D gene uncertain. The germline V and J ends were trimmed by 6 bases and 10 bases, with 13 bases remaining between them. CDR1 and CDR2 from the germline V gene are ENHRY and SYGVKD. The CDR3 consists of 13 residues. The CDR3 sequence: CAIRPGEESPLHF. In DNA form, the CDR3 reads TGTGCCATCAGGCCGGGAGAGGAATCACCCCTCCACTTT.

This clonotype has a count of ten or more. This chain connects TRBV7-9 to TRBJ2-3; 10 nucleotides match TRBD2. V was clipped by 7 bases and J by 2 bases; unmatched bases: 9. The CDR3 sequence is 16 residues long. Germline values: CDR1 SEHNR, CDR2 FQNEAQ (reference sequence). CDR3 DNA: TGTGCCAGCACCCGAGGACTAGCGGACTTCACAGATACGCAGTATTTT. Encoded protein: CASTRGLADFTDTQYF.

The chain joins TRBV6-5 to TRBJ2-7; the D gene is possibly TRBD2 (5 bases). CDR1 is MNHEY and CDR2 is SVGAGI in the germline V gene. Trimming left V 6 bases short and J 6 bases short, with 21 bases between. The CDR3 is 15 amino acids. CDR3: CASRSSGLNAAEQYF. The CDR3 region has the DNA TGTGCCAGCAGATCGAGCGGCCTTAATGCGGCCGAGCAGTACTTC.

The chain uses TRBV5-1 and TRBJ2-1; 7 bases match TRBD1. The CDR3 is 15 residues long. Germline CDR1 is SGHRS and CDR2 is YFSETQ. V dropped 4 bases and J dropped 7; count of bases not matched to a gene: 11. The CDR3 nucleotides read TGCGCCAGCAGCGCCGGGACAGATCCCCTGAATGAGCAGTTCTTC. It yields the protein CASSAGTDPLNEQFF.

This chain joins TRBV25-1 and TRBJ2-2, with 7 positions matching TRBD2. The CDR3 length is 16 residues. J lost 3 bases, V lost 4 bases, and 8 bases had no gene match. From germline, CDR1 is MGHDK and CDR2 SYGVNS. Here the CDR3 reads CASSARPSGDTGELFF. The CDR3 nucleotides are TGTGCCAGCAGTGCGCGGCCTAGCGGAGACACCGGGGAGCTGTTTTTT.

The chain joins TRBV7-2 to TRBJ2-3; 11 bases align to TRBD2. With V trimmed by 5 bases and J by 1 base, 8 bases remained unmatched. Germline CDR1 SGHTA, CDR2 FQGNSA. The CDR3 runs to 17 residues. CDR3 residues: CASSPLLAGGGTDTQYF. CDR3 DNA: TGTGCCAGCAGCCCGCTTTTAGCGGGAGGGGGCACAGATACGCAGTATTTT.

This clonotype was counted only a few times. This chain connects TRBV12-3 or TRBV12-4 to TRBJ1-5; D is unresolved. The CDR3 contains 15 residues. V shed 3 bases and J shed 0 bases, with 9 bases lying between them. Written as DNA, the CDR3 is TGTGCCAGCAGTTTCGGTCGGGCTAGCAATCAGCCCCAGCATTTT. It is translated as CASSFGRASNQPQHF.

The chain joins TRBV28 to TRBJ2-7; unclear D gene. CDR3 length: 11 residues. Between the trimmed V and J ends, which lost 7 bases and 2 bases, there was a span of 6 bases. CDR1 MDHEN and CDR2 SYDVKM come from the germline V gene. In nucleotides, the CDR3 is TGTGCCAGCACCACTGCCTACGAGCAGTACTTC. Its protein is CASTTAYEQYF. Supplemented by reference TRBV28 and TRBJ2-7, the full variable domain reads DVKVTQSSRYLVKRTGEKVFLECVQDMDHENMFWYRQDPGLGLRLIYFSYDVKMKEKGDIPEGYSVSREKKERFSLILESASTNQTSMYLCASTTAYEQYFGPGTRLTVT.